The 4 T cell receptor beta chains below all came from one sample that was sequenced in a study of PD-1 blockade in mismatch repair-deficient tumors. Profiling relied on immunoSEQ multiplex PCR, and the TCRdb table lists in-frame clones only, not all of them. Here the sample spans 100,000 to 150,000 clones, around 87% being singletons. This specimen consisted of peripheral blood, obtained 44 weeks after starting pembrolizumab. These receptors were collected from an adult with mismatch repair-deficient cancer.

This clone was seen just once. The V gene is TRBV6-5, the J gene TRBJ2-5; TRBD2 aligns across 7 bases. In germline, CDR1 is MNHEY, CDR2 SVGAGI. V gave up 6 bases and J gave up 3 bases; unmatched junction bases: 4. This CDR3 contains 13 residues. In DNA, the CDR3 is TGTGCCAGCAGGCGGGGGAGGGAAGAGACCCAGTACTTC. Its protein is CASRRGREETQYF.

CDR3 residues: CASSHNTGQSTDTQYF. For the CDR3, the DNA is TGTGCCAGCAGCCACAATACGGGACAGAGCACAGATACGCAGTATTTT. The chain carries TRBV7-2 and TRBJ2-3; 7 nucleotides match TRBD1. CDR1 is SGHTA and CDR2 is FQGNSA in the germline V gene. V shed 5 bases, J shed 0 bases, and the junction held 8 bases outside the gene matches. This CDR3 has 16 residues.

At least ten counts were recorded for this clone. This chain links TRBV28 with TRBJ1-2; tentative D call: TRBD1 (6 bases). CDR3 length: 15 amino acids. Germline CDR1 is MDHEN and CDR2 is SYDVKM. V was pared by 5 bases and J by 1 base, with 14 bases between. The chain's CDR3 is CASSVPGQLNYGYTF. In DNA, the CDR3 is TGTGCCAGCAGTGTACCCGGACAGCTTAACTATGGCTACACCTTC.

The genes are TRBV4-1 and TRBJ1-5; TRBD1 might be the D (5 bases). This CDR3 is 14 amino acids long. CDR1 MGHRA and CDR2 YSYEKL come from the germline V gene. Between the trimmed V and J ends, which lost 2 bases and 4 bases, there was a span of 9 bases. CDR3 region: CASSQSQGNQPQHF. CDR3 nucleotide sequence: TGCGCCAGCAGCCAATCCCAGGGAAATCAGCCCCAGCATTTT.